This TCR beta chain was identified in a study of cytomegalovirus exposure and HLA in healthy donors. Sequencing was performed with immunoSEQ multiplex PCR; in TCRdb, only in-frame clones are kept and a portion is missing. Here the sample spans approximately 100,000 clones, about 88% being singletons. Trimming took 5 bases from V and 1 from J, leaving 16 bases between them. The length of the CDR3 is 16 residues. CDR1 MNHEY and CDR2 SMNVEV come from the germline V gene (reference sequence). The TCR sequence derives from a woman aged 18-30 years in good health and CMV-seropositive. Sample: PBMCs. The chain links TRBV27 to TRBJ2-3; possibly TRBD2 for D (6 bases). As DNA, the CDR3 is TGTGCCAGCAGTGCGAGACTAGGACTTGGCACAGATACGCAGTATTTT. It specifies CASSARLGLGTDTQYF.